The 24 T cell receptor beta chains below all came from one sample that was sequenced in a study of T cell repertoires in cytomegalovirus infection. One entry per CDR3 protein, called by TCRdb with MiXCR from the reads. The sample carries approximately 490,000 distinct CDR3 sequences, around 11% recorded once. The material sequenced was PBMCs. Every receptor here comes from a human donor in good health (CMV status not recorded). Some clones in this sample may be carry-over from other donors' samples.

There are many counts of this clonotype. The V and J genes are TRBV28 and TRBJ1-5; D gene unclear. The CDR3 consists of 13 residues. V lost 6 bases to trimming and J lost 3 bases, with 9 bases between them. Germline-derived CDR1 and CDR2 are MDHEN and SYDVKM. CDR3 sequence reads: CASSSDTNQPQHF. The CDR3 bases are TGTGCCAGCAGCAGTGACACCAATCAGCCCCAGCATTTT.

There are many counts of this clonotype. The chain is built from TRBV7-2 and TRBJ1-5, with D possibly TRBD1 on 5 matching bases. V lost 4 bases to trimming and J lost 4 bases, with 11 bases between them. Germline V gene lookup returns CDR1 SGHTA and CDR2 FQGNSA. CDR3 length: 14 residues. As DNA, the CDR3 is TGTGCCAGCAGCTCAAGACAGCTGAATCAGCCCCAGCATTTT. It translates to CASSSRQLNQPQHF.

This clonotype showed up many times. The CDR3 loop reads CASSLANGAGGANVLTF. In DNA, the CDR3 is TGTGCCAGCAGCTTGGCCAACGGAGCTGGAGGGGCCAACGTCCTGACTTTC. The rearrangement uses TRBV5-4 and TRBJ2-6; no definite D call. Trimming cost V 0 bases and J 4 bases, with 14 bases left between them. In germline, CDR1 is SGHNT, CDR2 YYREEE (reference sequence). The CDR3 spans 17 residues.

This clonotype was detected only a few times. The V gene is TRBV27, the J gene TRBJ2-2; D is uncertain. Germline V gene lookup returns CDR1 MNHEY and CDR2 SMNVEV (reference sequence). Trimming took off 6 bases at V and 6 bases at J, with 11 bases between the two ends. This CDR3 has 13 amino acids. The CDR3 nucleotides read TGTGCCAGCAGGGGCGGTGGTTCCGGGGAGCTGTTTTTT. Its protein product is CASRGGGSGELFF.

This clonotype appeared many times. CDR3 coding DNA: TGTGCCAGCAGCTTACGCCAGGGGTCTAATCAGCCCCAGCATTTT. It is translated as CASSLRQGSNQPQHF. The rearrangement links TRBV7-2 to TRBJ1-5; D is possibly TRBD1 (6 bases). CDR3 length: 15 amino acids. Germline CDR1 reads SGHTA; CDR2 reads FQGNSA. The V gene lost 2 bases and the J gene lost 4 bases, with 12 bases spanning the gap. Full variable domain (remainder filled in from reference TRBV7-2 and TRBJ1-5): GAGVSQSPSNKVTEKGKDVELRCDPISGHTALYWYRQSLGQGLEFLIYFQGNSAPDKSGLPSDRFSAERTGGSVSTLTIQRTQQEDSAVYLCASSLRQGSNQPQHFGDGTRLSIL.

This clonotype was counted many times. The chain is built from TRBV28 and TRBJ2-7, with 13 bases matching TRBD2. The CDR3 consists of 18 residues. Germline CDR1 MDHEN, CDR2 SYDVKM. The V segment lost 5 bases and the J segment 2 bases; nucleotides outside the gene matches: 12. CDR3 nucleotides: TGTGCCAGCAGTCTAGACAGAGGACTAGCGGGGGTGACCTACGAGCAGTACTTC. Its protein product is CASSLDRGLAGVTYEQYF.

In its sample, this clonotype was seen many times. CDR3 region: CASSEARGIFYGYTF. In DNA, the CDR3 is TGTGCCAGCAGTGAAGCAAGGGGGATCTTCTATGGCTACACCTTC. The V call is TRBV6-1, the J call TRBJ1-2; a weak D match, TRBD1 (6 bases). Germline V gene sequence: CDR1 MNHNS, CDR2 SASEGT. The ends were cut back, 0 bases at V and 4 bases at J, with 12 bases in the middle. The CDR3 is 15 amino acids.

Regarding this clonotype: At one end, the junction sequence differs from germline, possibly due to a read error. This chain uses TRBV4-2 with TRBJ2-5; D gene ambiguous. Germline lookup yields CDR1 LGHNA and CDR2 YNFKEQ. The CDR3 length is 13 residues. CDR3 bases: TGTGCCAGCAGCCAGGACGGGCAAGAGTCCCAGTACTTC. As protein: CASSQDGQESQYF.

At least ten counts were recorded for this clonotype. This chain connects TRBV28 to TRBJ2-5, with 12 bases fitting TRBD2. Trimming took 7 bases from V and 5 from J; bases not matched to a gene: 8. CDR1 and CDR2 (germline): MDHEN, SYDVKM. The CDR3 covers 15 residues. CDR3 region: CASIPLAGGPETQYF. CDR3 sequence (DNA): TGTGCCAGCATCCCCCTAGCGGGAGGGCCTGAGACCCAGTACTTC.

The chain has TRBV2 and TRBJ2-4; 10 nucleotides match TRBD1. The CDR3 has 16 residues. Germline V gene data show CDR1 as SNHLY and CDR2 as FYNNEI. The junction had 7 bases not matched to a gene; V was cut back by 6 bases and J by 2 bases. The CDR3 sequence: CASRGQGSKTKNIQYF. The CDR3 nucleotides are TGTGCCAGCAGGGGACAGGGGAGTAAAACCAAAAACATTCAGTACTTC.

This clonotype was observed many times. This rearrangement joins TRBV6-2 or TRBV6-3 to TRBJ1-1; 12 nucleotides agree with TRBD1. Trimming cost V 7 bases and J 1 base; bases outside gene matches: 13. The germline gives CDR1 MNHEY, CDR2 SVGEGT. This CDR3 region has 18 residues. CDR3 loop: CASTPGTGGRYWNTEAFF. The DNA for the CDR3 is TGTGCCAGCACCCCCGGGACAGGGGGCAGGTATTGGAACACTGAAGCTTTCTTT.

This clonotype occurred many times. V is TRBV6-2 or TRBV6-3 and J is TRBJ1-5; D remains unclear. The V gene lost 2 bases and the J gene lost 6 bases, with 11 bases spanning the gap. The CDR3 is 14 amino acids. Germline V gives CDR1 MNHEY, CDR2 SVGEGT. The CDR3 bases are TGTGCCAGCAGTTACGGTATAGGGTCTCAGCCCCAGCATTTT. Its protein is CASSYGIGSQPQHF.

The sample holds many counts of this clonotype. This rearrangement joins TRBV29-1 to TRBJ2-3; 9 nucleotides agree with TRBD1. The trim removed 3 bases at V and 6 bases at J, leaving 10 bases unmatched. The CDR3 length is 15 residues. The germline gives CDR1 SQVTM, CDR2 ANQGSEA. The CDR3 spells CSVDPWTGDADTQYF. CDR3 nucleotides: TGCAGCGTTGACCCCTGGACAGGGGACGCGGATACGCAGTATTTT.

J is TRBJ1-1 and V is TRBV2; 9 positions match TRBD1. Germline V gives CDR1 SNHLY, CDR2 FYNNEI. V dropped 7 bases and J dropped 1; count of bases not matched to a gene: 13. This CDR3 region has 17 residues. The CDR3 DNA sequence: TGTGCCAGCACCCCGGACAGGGGAGTTTTGGCGAACACTGAAGCTTTCTTT. This sequence encodes CASTPDRGVLANTEAFF.

V is TRBV5-4 and J is TRBJ2-1; no definite D call. Trimming removed 3 bases at V and 6 bases at J, with 13 bases between. The CDR3 is 14 amino acids. CDR1 is SGHNT and CDR2 is YYREEE in the germline V gene (reference sequence). The CDR3 sequence: CASSSRIFVNEQFF. In DNA, the CDR3 is TGTGCCAGCAGCTCCCGGATCTTCGTCAATGAGCAGTTCTTC.

There are many counts of this clonotype. V gene TRBV7-2 combines with J gene TRBJ1-5, with no clear D. The CDR3 spans 15 residues. Deletions cut 1 base from V and 6 bases from J, with 13 bases between. CDR1 and CDR2 (germline): SGHTA, FQGNSA. The DNA of the CDR3 is TGTGCCAGCAGCTTAGGGGGTTGGACGAGTCAGCCCCAGCATTTT. This encodes CASSLGGWTSQPQHF.

The rearrangement uses TRBV9 and TRBJ2-2; D remains unclear. V was cut by 0 bases and J by 11 bases, with 8 bases left in between. The germline V gene encodes CDR1 SGDLS and CDR2 YYNGEE. This CDR3 comprises 12 residues. The CDR3 here is CASSVGKDELFF. CDR3 sequence (DNA): TGTGCCAGCAGCGTAGGTAAAGACGAGCTGTTTTTT.

Ten or more counts support this clonotype. This sequence joins TRBV5-4 and TRBJ2-3; possibly TRBD1 or TRBD2 for D (6 bases each). CDR1 SGHNT and CDR2 YYREEE come from the germline V gene (reference sequence). The CDR3 totals 15 residues. The V end lost 0 bases, the J end lost 2 bases, and 10 bases lay between the germline ends. This CDR3 reads CASSLEGGFTDTQYF. The CDR3 coding sequence is TGTGCCAGCAGCTTGGAGGGGGGCTTCACAGATACGCAGTATTTT.

There are many counts of this clonotype. DNA of the CDR3: TGTGCCAGCAGCCTACCGGGACAGGGGGGTGAAAAACTGTTTTTT. Protein sequence: CASSLPGQGGEKLFF. The rearrangement links TRBV7-9 to TRBJ1-4, with TRBD1 matching over 11 bases. Germline V gene lookup returns CDR1 SEHNR and CDR2 FQNEAQ (reference sequence). CDR3 length: 15 residues. Trimming cost V 5 bases and J 7 bases; bases outside gene matches: 6.

This clonotype has at least ten counts. The chain is built from TRBV12-3 or TRBV12-4 and TRBJ1-1, with TRBD1 as a possible D gene (6 bases). This CDR3 has 14 residues. V gave up 5 bases and J gave up 1 base, with 11 bases separating them. CDR3 region: CASSPWTANTEAFF. CDR3 sequence (DNA): TGTGCCAGCAGTCCGTGGACAGCGAACACTGAAGCTTTCTTT.

In its sample, this clonotype was seen many times. J is TRBJ2-3 and V is TRBV20-1, with TRBD2 matching over 9 bases. The CDR3 consists of 15 residues. Germline CDR1 DFQATT, CDR2 SNEGSKA (reference sequence). The V segment lost 2 bases and the J segment 4 bases; nucleotides outside the gene matches: 7. The CDR3 is CSARKAGGGADTQYF. Written as DNA, the CDR3 is TGCAGTGCTAGAAAAGCGGGAGGAGGTGCAGATACGCAGTATTTT.

This clonotype came up many times. This sequence joins TRBV5-1 and TRBJ1-1; 7 bases are shared with TRBD1. This CDR3 comprises 16 residues. Germline trimming cut 4 bases from V and 7 bases from J; bases unmatched to any gene: 16. Germline loops: CDR1 SGHRS, CDR2 YFSETQ. The CDR3 DNA reads as TGCGCCAGCAGCGTGACCGGGACAGCAGCCTCTCTTGAAGCTTTCTTT. It is translated as CASSVTGTAASLEAFF.

The table lists this clonotype with a few counts. This chain uses TRBV4-1 with TRBJ2-2; 7 bases are shared with TRBD2. Looked up from germline, CDR1 is MGHRA and CDR2 is YSYEKL. Trimming cost V 1 base and J 9 bases; bases outside gene matches: 17. The CDR3 totals 18 residues. CDR3 residues: CASSQAYLGGSKTRELFF. CDR3 in DNA: TGCGCCAGCAGCCAAGCCTACCTGGGAGGGTCCAAAACCCGGGAGCTGTTTTTT.

This clonotype was picked up many times. The chain has TRBV30 and TRBJ1-4; D is undetermined. CDR1 is GTSNPN, CDR2 SVGIG, per germline (reference sequence). V shed 0 bases and J shed 1 base, with 3 bases lying between them. This CDR3 has 13 amino acids. DNA for the CDR3: TGTGCCTGGAGTGTGGGAACTAATGAAAAACTGTTTTTT. Translation: CAWSVGTNEKLFF.